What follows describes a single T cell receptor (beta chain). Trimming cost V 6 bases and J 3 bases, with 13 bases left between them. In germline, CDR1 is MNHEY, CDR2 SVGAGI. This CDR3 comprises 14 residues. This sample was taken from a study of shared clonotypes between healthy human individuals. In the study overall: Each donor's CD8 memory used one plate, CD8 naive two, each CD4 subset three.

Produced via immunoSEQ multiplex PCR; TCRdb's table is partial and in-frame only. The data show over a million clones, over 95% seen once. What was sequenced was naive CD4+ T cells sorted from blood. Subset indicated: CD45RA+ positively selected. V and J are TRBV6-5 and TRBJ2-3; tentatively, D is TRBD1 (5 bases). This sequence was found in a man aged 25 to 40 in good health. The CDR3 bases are TGTGCCAGCAGGGAAAGGGGCGCGACAGATACGCAGTATTTT. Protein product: CASRERGATDTQYF.